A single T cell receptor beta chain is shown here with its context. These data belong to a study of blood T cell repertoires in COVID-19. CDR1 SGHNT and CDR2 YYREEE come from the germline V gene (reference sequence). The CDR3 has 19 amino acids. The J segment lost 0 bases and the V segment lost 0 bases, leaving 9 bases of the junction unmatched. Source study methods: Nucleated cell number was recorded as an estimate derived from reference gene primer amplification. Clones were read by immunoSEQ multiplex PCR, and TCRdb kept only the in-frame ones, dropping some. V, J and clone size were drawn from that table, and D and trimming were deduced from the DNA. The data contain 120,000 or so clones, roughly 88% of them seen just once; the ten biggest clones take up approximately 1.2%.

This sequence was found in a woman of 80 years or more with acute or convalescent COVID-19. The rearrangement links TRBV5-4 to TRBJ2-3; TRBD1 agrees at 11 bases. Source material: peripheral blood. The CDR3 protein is CASSLVWTGGARSTDTQYF. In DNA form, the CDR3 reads TGTGCCAGCAGCTTGGTTTGGACAGGGGGCGCCAGGAGCACAGATACGCAGTATTTT.